The 32 T cell receptor beta chains below were found in one sample sequenced in a study of cytomegalovirus exposure and HLA in healthy donors. It was with 60 Vbeta and 13 Jbeta primers that the PCR ran. TCRdb keeps only in-frame clones here, not all; method: immunoSEQ multiplex PCR. The sample table sets out about 210,000 clones. Sequencing was done on a sample of PBMCs. All receptors come from a woman in her 30s in good health and CMV-seropositive.

Here the CDR3 reads CASSLYKDRGRQGNYGYTF. DNA for the CDR3: TGCGCCAGCAGCTTGTACAAGGACAGGGGTCGGCAGGGTAACTATGGCTACACCTTC. The chain has TRBV5-1 and TRBJ1-2, with 9 bases lining up with TRBD1. V lost 1 base to trimming and J lost 1 base; unmatched junction nucleotides: 14. Germline V gene sequence: CDR1 SGHRS, CDR2 YFSETQ. This CDR3 region has 19 residues.

The DNA for the CDR3 is TGTGCCAGTAGTTCCTTATACAGGGGCACTGAAGCTTTCTTT. This encodes CASSSLYRGTEAFF. The V call is TRBV19, the J call TRBJ1-1; the match to TRBD1 covers 7 bases. Germline lookup yields CDR1 LNHDA and CDR2 SQIVND (reference sequence). The CDR3 spans 14 residues. V was pared by 5 bases and J by 4 bases, with 7 bases of the junction left unmatched.

This chain joins TRBV28 and TRBJ2-7; 9 positions agree with TRBD2. The CDR3 contains 14 residues. The germline gives CDR1 MDHEN, CDR2 SYDVKM. The J segment lost 3 bases and the V segment lost 3 bases, leaving 3 bases of the junction unmatched. DNA for the CDR3: TGTGCCAGCAGTTTGACTAGCGGAAACTACGAGCAGTACTTC. Translated: CASSLTSGNYEQYF.

This chain links TRBV6-1 with TRBJ2-4, with D possibly TRBD1 on 5 matching bases. The germline gives CDR1 MNHNS, CDR2 SASEGT. The CDR3 totals 16 residues. V was shortened by 3 bases and J by 0 bases, with 12 bases between the two germline ends. The CDR3: CASSDMTALAKNIQYF. The CDR3 bases are TGTGCCAGCAGTGATATGACAGCTCTAGCCAAAAACATTCAGTACTTC.

The chain employs TRBV6-4 and TRBJ2-3, with TRBD2 identical over 11 bases. The V gene's germline CDR1 is MRHNA and CDR2 SNTAGT. Trimming removed 2 bases from V and 6 bases from J; junction bases left unmatched: 4. The CDR3 covers 15 residues. The CDR3 DNA reads TGTGCCAGCAGTGACGCGGCTAGCGGGGGGGATACGCAGTATTTT. Translated: CASSDAASGGDTQYF.

The chain is built from TRBV10-3 and TRBJ1-4, with D possibly being TRBD1 (5 bases). The ends were cut back, 4 bases at V and 10 bases at J, with 16 bases in the middle. The CDR3 loop spans 14 amino acids. Germline CDR1 ENHRY, CDR2 SYGVKD. CDR3 in amino acids: CAISGSQGQRKLFF. For the CDR3, the DNA is TGTGCCATCAGTGGGTCGCAGGGTCAGAGAAAACTGTTTTTT.

This chain connects TRBV19 to TRBJ1-2; 11 positions agree with TRBD1. J gave up 8 bases and V 5 bases, and 10 bases lay outside the gene matches. Germline CDR1 reads LNHDA; CDR2 reads SQIVND (reference sequence). The CDR3 is 15 residues long. CDR3 nucleotides: TGTGCCAGTAGTGCCGACGGGACAGGGGGAAGGGGCTACACCTTC. Amino acids: CASSADGTGGRGYTF. Supplemented by reference TRBV19 and TRBJ1-2, the full variable domain reads DGGITQSPKYLFRKEGQNVTLSCEQNLNHDAMYWYRQDPGQGLRLIYYSQIVNDFQKGDIAEGYSVSREKKESFPLTVTSAQKNPTAFYLCASSADGTGGRGYTFGSGTRLTVV.

This rearrangement joins TRBV6-5 to TRBJ2-7; D not resolved. The CDR3 extends over 13 amino acids. Trimming removed 6 bases at V and 2 bases at J, with 11 bases between. Germline assignment: CDR1 MNHEY and CDR2 SVGAGI. In DNA, the CDR3 is TGTGCCAGCAGCTATACCCCCGCCTACGAGCAGTACTTC. The encoded protein is CASSYTPAYEQYF.

The chain combines TRBV25-1 with TRBJ2-1, with 11 positions matching TRBD2. Per the germline V gene, CDR1 is MGHDK and CDR2 is SYGVNS. The CDR3 covers 14 residues. J was trimmed by 4 bases and V by 9 bases; bases with no gene match: 5. CDR3 residues: CASLAGGRYNEQFF. In DNA form, the CDR3 reads TGTGCCAGTTTAGCGGGAGGGAGGTACAATGAGCAGTTCTTC.

The J gene is TRBJ2-1, the V gene TRBV7-2; tentative D call: TRBD2 (6 bases). V shed 5 bases and J shed 1 base, with 18 bases lying between them. The CDR3 consists of 17 residues. Germline CDR1 reads SGHTA; CDR2 reads FQGNSA. CDR3 loop: CASSLARAGPSYNEQFF. The DNA for the CDR3 is TGTGCCAGCAGCCTCGCTAGAGCGGGTCCATCCTACAATGAGCAGTTCTTC.

The gene calls are TRBV7-9 and TRBJ1-1; the D gene is possibly TRBD1 (5 bases). V was shortened by 1 base and J by 9 bases, with 12 bases between the two germline ends. From germline, CDR1 is SEHNR and CDR2 FQNEAQ (reference sequence). The CDR3 totals 13 residues. This CDR3 is CASSLEGAGKAFF. In nucleotides, the CDR3 is TGTGCCAGCAGCTTAGAAGGGGCAGGTAAAGCTTTCTTT.

This chain links TRBV4-1 with TRBJ1-1; D not certain. Looked up from germline, CDR1 is MGHRA and CDR2 is YSYEKL. The V end was cut by 7 bases, the J end by 1 base, with 13 bases between. There are 14 residues in the CDR3. The CDR3 is CASTELGRNTEAFF. The CDR3 DNA sequence: TGCGCCAGCACCGAATTGGGGAGGAACACTGAAGCTTTCTTT.

The chain uses TRBV7-9 and TRBJ2-7; TRBD2 matches 11 bases. The CDR3 runs to 14 residues. The V segment lost 3 bases and the J segment 6 bases; nucleotides outside the gene matches: 4. Germline V gene data show CDR1 as SEHNR and CDR2 as FQNEAQ (reference sequence). In DNA, the CDR3 is TGTGCCAGCAGCTTTTTAGCGGGGGGGGGCGAGCAGTACTTC. Translated: CASSFLAGGGEQYF.

The chain is built from TRBV5-1 and TRBJ2-5; 10 nucleotides align to TRBD1. V lost 4 bases and J lost 11; bases outside the gene matches: 8. Germline CDR1 and CDR2: SGHRS and YFSETQ. The CDR3 contains 13 residues. The CDR3 DNA reads TGCGCCAGCAGCCCCGGGACAGGGGCTGGGCAGTACTTC. It yields the protein CASSPGTGAGQYF.

The genes are TRBV7-2 and TRBJ1-6, with 8 bases matching TRBD1. Germline V gene lookup returns CDR1 SGHTA and CDR2 FQGNSA. The J segment lost 10 bases and the V segment lost 7 bases, leaving 9 bases of the junction unmatched. The CDR3 sequence is 14 residues long. This CDR3 reads CASTRQGNGSPLHF. As DNA, the CDR3 is TGTGCCAGCACCAGACAGGGGAACGGCTCACCCCTCCACTTT.

V usage is TRBV19 and J usage is TRBJ1-6; D is unclear. This CDR3 contains 15 residues. Trimming took 1 base from V and 4 from J, leaving 8 bases between them. Germline CDR1 and CDR2: LNHDA and SQIVND (reference sequence). The CDR3: CASSIGAPYNSPLHF. For the CDR3, the DNA is TGTGCCAGTAGTATAGGGGCACCTTATAATTCACCCCTCCACTTT.

This chain joins TRBV7-9 and TRBJ1-2; D is undetermined. This CDR3 region has 15 residues. Germline CDR1 SEHNR, CDR2 FQNEAQ (reference sequence). Between the trimmed V and J ends, which lost 4 bases and 5 bases, there was a span of 17 bases. CDR3 residues: CASSSLEGVLYGYTF. The CDR3 nucleotides are TGTGCCAGCAGCTCCCTTGAGGGTGTTCTGTATGGCTACACCTTC.

The gene calls are TRBV5-6 and TRBJ2-3, with a tentative D call TRBD2 (6 bases). Trimming took off 4 bases at V and 0 bases at J, with 9 bases between the two ends. The CDR3 length is 14 residues. CDR1 SGHDT and CDR2 YYEEEE come from the germline V gene. CDR3: CASSPGTSTDTQYF. The CDR3 DNA reads TGTGCCAGCAGCCCGGGGACTAGCACAGATACGCAGTATTTT. Combining the CDR3 with reference TRBV5-6 and TRBJ2-3 gives the whole variable domain DAGVTQSPTHLIKTRGQQVTLRCSPKSGHDTVSWYQQALGQGPQFIFQYYEEEERQRGNFPDRFSGHQFPNYSSELNVNALLLGDSALYLCASSPGTSTDTQYFGPGTRLTVL.

This chain links TRBV15 with TRBJ2-3; 10 bases fit TRBD2. Per germline, CDR1 LNHNV and CDR2 YYDKDF (reference sequence). This CDR3 comprises 18 residues. V lost 6 bases and J lost 1; bases outside the gene matches: 13. CDR3 sequence (DNA): TGTGCCACCAGTACCTGGGAGAGCGGGGGGGATCGCACAGATACGCAGTATTTT. As protein: CATSTWESGGDRTDTQYF.

On this clone: Other DNA sequences in the sample encode the same CDR3. This chain joins TRBV5-1 and TRBJ1-2; 8 nucleotides line up with TRBD1. The CDR3 is 14 residues long. V was pared by 0 bases and J by 5 bases, with 3 bases of the junction left unmatched. Germline lookup yields CDR1 SGHRS and CDR2 YFSETQ. The CDR3 sequence is CASSLGDRGYGYTF. The CDR3 region has the DNA TGCGCCAGCAGCTTGGGAGACAGGGGTTATGGCTACACCTTC.

This chain joins TRBV6-5 and TRBJ1-5, with 8 positions matching TRBD1. Germline V gene lookup returns CDR1 MNHEY and CDR2 SVGAGI. The ends lost 2 bases at V and 4 bases at J; junction bases unmatched: 7. CDR3 length: 16 amino acids. As DNA, the CDR3 is TGTGCCAGCAGTTACGATCAGACAGGGGCAAATCAGCCCCAGCATTTT. Protein: CASSYDQTGANQPQHF.

The chain couples TRBV23-1 to TRBJ1-5; tentative D call: TRBD1 (6 bases). TRBV23-1 is identified as an open reading frame with a role that is uncertain. V lost 0 bases and J lost 2, with 17 bases in between. This CDR3 comprises 18 residues. In DNA form, the CDR3 reads TGCGCCAGCAGTCAATCGAAAGCAGGGGCCGACCGCAATCAGCCCCAGCATTTT. This gives the protein CASSQSKAGADRNQPQHF.

The V and J genes are TRBV7-2 and TRBJ1-3; D gene ambiguous. This CDR3 has 17 residues. Trimming stripped 1 base from V and 0 bases from J, with 13 bases between. Per the germline V gene, CDR1 is SGHTA and CDR2 is FQGNSA. The CDR3 loop is CASSLESITSSGNTIYF. CDR3 DNA sequence: TGTGCCAGCAGCTTAGAAAGCATAACGAGCTCTGGAAACACCATATATTTT.

The V and J genes are TRBV7-2 and TRBJ2-5; TRBD2 agrees at 10 bases. The J call is uncertain, as TRBJ2-7 better fits the DNA end. The CDR3 loop spans 15 amino acids. Germline V lookup: CDR1 SGHTA, CDR2 FQGNSA. Here the CDR3 reads CASSSQAGGGYEQYF. The CDR3 coding sequence is TGTGCCAGCAGCTCTCAAGCGGGAGGGGGCTACGAGCAGTACTTC.

J is TRBJ1-1 and V is TRBV5-6, with a possible D match to TRBD1 (5 bases). The CDR3 length is 13 residues. Germline V gene data show CDR1 as SGHDT and CDR2 as YYEEEE. With 0 bases removed from V and 6 bases from J, the gap between germline ends came to 9 bases. CDR3: CASSLGQGAEAFF. DNA of the CDR3: TGTGCCAGCAGCTTGGGGCAGGGCGCTGAAGCTTTCTTT.

The chain recombines TRBV4-3 with TRBJ2-7, with 11 positions matching TRBD2. The trim removed 0 bases at V and 4 bases at J, leaving 11 bases unmatched. The CDR3 length is 18 residues. Germline V gives CDR1 LGHNA, CDR2 YSLEER. CDR3 coding DNA: TGCGCCAGCAGCCAAGATTCCCCTGGGGCTAGCGGGAGGTACGAGCAGTACTTC. As protein: CASSQDSPGASGRYEQYF.

This sequence joins TRBV27 and TRBJ1-5; D remains unclear. V dropped 0 bases and J dropped 3 bases, with 9 bases sitting between them. This CDR3 has 15 amino acids. CDR1 MNHEY and CDR2 SMNVEV come from the germline V gene (reference sequence). This CDR3 reads CASSLSPGINQPQHF. The CDR3 coding sequence is TGTGCCAGCAGTTTATCCCCGGGGATCAATCAGCCCCAGCATTTT.

This chain uses TRBV7-9 with TRBJ2-3; D possibly corresponds to TRBD1 (5 bases). Trimming took off 10 bases at V and 2 bases at J, with 22 bases between the two ends. Germline CDR1 and CDR2: SEHNR and FQNEAQ (reference sequence). The length of the CDR3 is 16 residues. The CDR3 reads CAINSEQASPTDTQYF. CDR3 DNA sequence: TGTGCCATAAACTCCGAACAGGCTTCTCCCACAGATACGCAGTATTTT.

The rearrangement uses TRBV5-1 and TRBJ2-7, with D maybe TRBD1 (6 bases). Germline CDR1 SGHRS, CDR2 YFSETQ. V lost 3 bases, J lost 8 bases, and 27 bases lay in between. The CDR3 consists of 17 residues. The CDR3 loop is CASSYYYPGQGLPKQYF. CDR3 in DNA: TGCGCCAGCAGCTACTATTATCCGGGACAAGGCCTGCCGAAGCAGTACTTC.

The chain combines TRBV7-9 with TRBJ2-7; 7 positions agree with TRBD1. CDR3 size: 16 residues. Germline V lookup: CDR1 SEHNR, CDR2 FQNEAQ (reference sequence). V lost 4 bases to trimming and J lost 6 bases; unmatched junction nucleotides: 15. This CDR3 is CASSSPLTGVLIEQYF. As DNA, the CDR3 is TGTGCCAGCAGCTCGCCCCTTACAGGGGTCCTAATCGAGCAGTACTTC.

The chain is built from TRBV5-1 and TRBJ2-7; TRBD1 agrees at 7 bases. CDR1 and CDR2 from the germline V gene are SGHRS and YFSETQ. The ends lost 2 bases at V and 5 bases at J; junction bases unmatched: 10. This CDR3 contains 15 residues. The CDR3 region is CASSLTSGQDHEQYF. The CDR3 region has the DNA TGCGCCAGCAGCTTAACTTCAGGACAGGACCACGAGCAGTACTTC.

The chain recombines TRBV7-2 with TRBJ2-3; no clear D. Trimming took off 2 bases at V and 2 bases at J, with 5 bases between the two ends. Germline V lookup: CDR1 SGHTA, CDR2 FQGNSA. The CDR3 covers 13 residues. The CDR3 sequence is CASSLSYTDTQYF. The CDR3 region has the DNA TGTGCCAGCAGCTTAAGCTACACAGATACGCAGTATTTT.